Listed here are 27 T cell receptor beta chains from one sample, sequenced in a study of T cell repertoires in aging, cancer and after chemotherapy. The template was genomic DNA from peripheral blood, not RNA. A mixed TRB-A/B primer pool amplified rearranged TRB by multiplex touch-down PCR. TCRdb analysed the multiplex PCR reads with MiXCR anew, one entry per CDR3 protein. The table records about 6,200 distinct CDR3 sequences, roughly 30% of them present only once. Sequences were obtained from blood. All receptors derive from a human donor with a blood cancer.

This clonotype has more than one count but fewer than ten. This rearrangement joins TRBV12-3 or TRBV12-4 to TRBJ2-6, with D tentatively TRBD1 or TRBD2 (7 bases each). Trimming shortened V by 2 bases and J by 2 bases, and 13 bases separated the two germline ends. CDR3 length equals 17 residues. Written as DNA, the CDR3 is TGTGCCAGCAGTTTACAGGGGGGGAACACTGGGGCCAACGTCCTGACTTTC. It translates to CASSLQGGNTGANVLTF.

Turning to this clonotype: This may come from a read error, since a much larger clone is one base off. V and J are TRBV27 and TRBJ2-1; the D gene is possibly TRBD2 (5 bases). CDR1 MNHEY and CDR2 SMNVEV come from the germline V gene (reference sequence). This CDR3 region has 14 residues. Trimming removed 8 bases at V and 13 bases at J, with 24 bases between. In DNA form, the CDR3 reads TGTGCCAGCTCCACCGGCAGGTCTAGCAGGAAACAGTTCTTC. Protein product: CASSTGRSSRKQFF.

This clonotype was counted only a few times. The chain uses TRBV28 and TRBJ1-2, with a tentative D call TRBD1 (5 bases). This CDR3 has 14 amino acids. Trimming stripped 6 bases from V and 1 base from J, with 12 bases between. Looked up from germline, CDR1 is MDHEN and CDR2 is SYDVKM. The CDR3 loop reads CASRVSGDNYGYTF. CDR3 nucleotides: TGTGCCAGCAGAGTCTCGGGGGATAACTATGGCTACACCTTC.

By share, this clonotype counts as medium-sized. The chain is built from TRBV6-1 and TRBJ1-6; tentative D call: TRBD1 (5 bases). In germline, CDR1 is MNHNS, CDR2 SASEGT. The length of the CDR3 is 14 residues. V was trimmed by 4 bases and J by 10 bases, leaving 14 bases between them. CDR3 sequence reads: CASSVGGDGSPLHF. In nucleotides, the CDR3 is TGTGCCAGCAGTGTTGGAGGGGACGGGTCACCCCTCCACTTT.

This clonotype is judged medium-sized. The J gene is TRBJ2-3, the V gene TRBV27; 8 bases map to TRBD1. The CDR3 contains 13 residues. Losses at the gene ends were 7 bases for V and 8 bases for J; bases not matched to a gene: 8. Per germline, CDR1 MNHEY and CDR2 SMNVEV (reference sequence). This CDR3 is CASTLTGDGTQYF. The CDR3 nucleotides are TGTGCCAGCACCTTGACAGGGGATGGTACGCAGTATTTT.

This clonotype was counted only a few times. V is TRBV20-1 and J is TRBJ2-5; 9 positions match TRBD2. V was clipped by 0 bases and J by 8 bases; unmatched bases: 10. CDR1 is DFQATT and CDR2 is SNEGSKA in the germline V gene (reference sequence). This CDR3 comprises 15 residues. The chain's CDR3 is CSARDLASGALTQYF. The CDR3 region has the DNA TGCAGTGCTAGAGATCTGGCTAGCGGGGCCTTAACCCAGTACTTC.

The genes are TRBV28 and TRBJ2-1; D perhaps matches TRBD1 (5 bases). CDR3 length equals 15 residues. CDR1 is MDHEN and CDR2 is SYDVKM in the germline V gene. Trimming cost V 5 bases and J 6 bases, with 17 bases left between them. The DNA for the CDR3 is TGTGCCAGCAGTAGTACCCAGGGCTTGGGCAATGAGCAGTTCTTC. Protein product: CASSSTQGLGNEQFF. Full variable domain (outside the CDR3, taken from reference TRBV28 and TRBJ2-1): DVKVTQSSRYLVKRTGEKVFLECVQDMDHENMFWYRQDPGLGLRLIYFSYDVKMKEKGDIPEGYSVSREKKERFSLILESASTNQTSMYLCASSSTQGLGNEQFFGPGTRLTVL.

The chain joins TRBV20-1 to TRBJ2-1; TRBD2 aligns across 10 bases. CDR3 size: 16 residues. In germline, CDR1 is DFQATT, CDR2 SNEGSKA (reference sequence). V trimming: 6 bases; J trimming: 3 bases; junction bases outside the gene matches: 11. The CDR3 nucleotides read TGCAGTGCCTGTGGGGCTAGCGGGAGTAACTACAATGAGCAGTTCTTC. Amino acids: CSACGASGSNYNEQFF.

By sample fraction, this clonotype is medium-sized. This chain uses TRBV11-1 with TRBJ1-2; tentative D call: TRBD1 (6 bases). Trimming removed 5 bases at V and 3 bases at J, with 16 bases between. The germline gives CDR1 SGHAT, CDR2 FQDESV (reference sequence). This CDR3 comprises 15 residues. CDR3: CASSPTHREDYGYTF. For the CDR3, the DNA is TGTGCCAGCAGCCCCACCCACAGGGAGGACTATGGCTACACCTTC.

The rearrangement uses TRBV5-4 and TRBJ2-7; D not certain. Trimming took off 0 bases at V and 0 bases at J, with 7 bases between the two ends. This CDR3 has 14 amino acids. Looked up from germline, CDR1 is SGHNT and CDR2 is YYREEE (reference sequence). For the CDR3, the DNA is TGTGCCAGCAGCTTGGGACCCAGCTCCTACGAGCAGTACTTC. As protein: CASSLGPSSYEQYF.

The rearrangement links TRBV20-1 to TRBJ2-1; 8 bases map to TRBD2. J lost 6 bases, V lost 6 bases, and 16 bases had no gene match. This CDR3 is built from 16 residues. Germline CDR1 and CDR2: DFQATT and SNEGSKA (reference sequence). The CDR3 region is CSARIGRAIPSNEQFF. CDR3 in DNA: TGCAGTGCCAGAATCGGGAGGGCCATCCCATCCAATGAGCAGTTCTTC.

This clonotype is termed medium-sized. This sequence joins TRBV6-6 and TRBJ2-1; D is possibly TRBD1 (5 bases). Germline V gene lookup returns CDR1 MNHNY and CDR2 SVGAGI (reference sequence). CDR3 length: 15 amino acids. V lost 6 bases and J 5 bases, leaving 17 bases between the germline ends. DNA for the CDR3: TGTGCCAGCAGCCCTATCCGCCGACAGCACAATGAGCAGTTCTTC. Translated: CASSPIRRQHNEQFF.

Within the sample, this clonotype is medium-sized (0.01 to 0.1%). J is TRBJ2-7 and V is TRBV6-6; D is possibly TRBD2 (6 bases). The CDR3 extends over 16 amino acids. V lost 4 bases and J 3 bases, leaving 19 bases between the germline ends. Germline CDR1 MNHNY, CDR2 SVGAGI (reference sequence). CDR3 sequence: CASSWSIAVAFYEQYF. Here the CDR3 DNA reads TGTGCCAGCAGTTGGTCGATAGCGGTAGCCTTCTACGAGCAGTACTTC.

To note about this clonotype: This may stem from a read error, because a much larger clone lies one nucleotide away. As DNA, the CDR3 is TGCAGCGTTGAGGTCGCGTCAGGCAATGGCTACACCTTC. As protein: CSVEVASGNGYTF. This sequence joins TRBV29-1 and TRBJ1-2; D unresolved. V lost 3 bases, J lost 6 bases, and 14 bases lay in between. This CDR3 contains 13 residues. Germline V gene lookup returns CDR1 SQVTM and CDR2 ANQGSEA. The entire variable domain, with the rest obtained from reference TRBV29-1 and TRBJ1-2, is as follows: SAVISQKPSRDICQRGTSLTIQCQVDSQVTMMFWYRQQPGQSLTLIATANQGSEATYESGFVIDKFPISRPNLTFSTLTVSNMSPEDSSIYLCSVEVASGNGYTFGSGTRLTVV.

The rearrangement joins TRBV7-2 to TRBJ2-3, with a tentative D call TRBD2 (5 bases). The CDR3 sequence is 14 residues long. The V end was cut by 1 base, the J end by 8 bases, with 13 bases between. Germline values: CDR1 SGHTA, CDR2 FQGNSA. This chain's CDR3 is CASSLGDGRSTQYF. DNA of the CDR3: TGTGCCAGCAGCTTAGGGGATGGGAGAAGTACGCAGTATTTT.

The chain carries TRBV5-1 and TRBJ1-2, with a tentative D call TRBD1 (6 bases). The CDR3 has 16 amino acids. Trimming left V 1 base short and J 5 bases short, with 18 bases between. Per the germline V gene, CDR1 is SGHRS and CDR2 is YFSETQ. CDR3: CASSLFPVQGQYGYTF. CDR3 nucleotides: TGCGCCAGCAGCTTGTTCCCGGTACAGGGACAATATGGCTACACCTTC.

This clonotype showed up just a few times. The rearrangement joins TRBV24-1 to TRBJ2-1, with 11 bases fitting TRBD2. Germline CDR1 reads KGHDR; CDR2 reads SFDVKD. This CDR3 has 18 residues. Germline trimming cut 1 base from V and 5 bases from J; bases unmatched to any gene: 9. As DNA, the CDR3 is TGTGCCACCAGTGATTTAACTAGCGGGAGCACTGGGGACAATGAGCAGTTCTTC. Its translation: CATSDLTSGSTGDNEQFF.

The CDR3 reads CSAPLPDMNTEAFF. The CDR3 bases are TGCAGTGCCCCGCTGCCCGACATGAACACTGAAGCTTTCTTT. The chain combines TRBV20-1 with TRBJ1-1, with unresolved D. Germline CDR1 is DFQATT and CDR2 is SNEGSKA (reference sequence). The CDR3 is made up of 14 amino acids. V lost 6 bases to trimming and J lost 0 bases, with 14 bases between them.

The chain is built from TRBV12-3 or TRBV12-4 and TRBJ1-2; D call uncertain. The CDR3 sequence is 13 residues long. Trimming pared 7 bases from V and 4 bases from J, leaving 13 bases between. The CDR3, as DNA: TGTGCCAGCACCAAACAGAGACCCTATGGCTACACCTTC. Its protein product is CASTKQRPYGYTF.

Notes on this clonotype: Possible read error: a much larger clone is one base away. This sequence joins TRBV18 and TRBJ2-1; D gene ambiguous. This CDR3 has 12 residues. CDR1 is KGHSH, CDR2 LQKENI, per germline. The V and J ends lost 4 bases and 10 bases respectively, with 11 bases between them. In DNA form, the CDR3 reads TGTGCCAGCTCACAAGATACATTGGAGCAGTTCTTC. Translation gives CASSQDTLEQFF.

J is TRBJ2-1 and V is TRBV7-9; the D call may be TRBD1 or TRBD2 (5 bases each). The germline CDR1 and CDR2 sequences are SEHNR and FQNEAQ (reference sequence). Trimming took off 3 bases at V and 5 bases at J, with 20 bases between the two ends. The CDR3 consists of 17 residues. CDR3 bases: TGTGCCAGCAGCTTTTTCGGCCTCCGGGACCAAAACAATGAGCAGTTCTTC. This sequence encodes CASSFFGLRDQNNEQFF.

This clonotype was seen a few times. The chain uses TRBV6-1 and TRBJ1-1; no definite D call. The CDR3 extends over 13 amino acids. Trimming left V 6 bases short and J 1 base short, with 9 bases between. The germline CDR1 and CDR2 sequences are MNHNS and SASEGT. In DNA form, the CDR3 reads TGTGCCAGCAGAAAAAACAGGAACACTGAAGCTTTCTTT. This codes for CASRKNRNTEAFF.

By share of the sample, this clonotype is medium-sized (0.01 to 0.1%). The chain links TRBV6-1 to TRBJ1-1; a weak D match, TRBD1 (6 bases). The germline V gene encodes CDR1 MNHNS and CDR2 SASEGT. Trimming left V 1 base short and J 1 base short, with 7 bases between. This CDR3 spans 14 amino acids. CDR3 residues: CASSEGQENTEAFF. The CDR3 DNA follows: TGTGCCAGCAGTGAAGGACAGGAGAACACTGAAGCTTTCTTT.

A remark on this clonotype: A much bigger clone sits one base away, suggesting this may be a read error. The chain joins TRBV19 to TRBJ2-5; possibly TRBD1 for D (6 bases). CDR3 length equals 12 residues. The germline V and J ends were trimmed by 5 bases and 4 bases, with 8 bases remaining between them. Germline V gene sequence: CDR1 LNHDA, CDR2 SQIVND (reference sequence). The CDR3 loop is CASSVRGETQYF. CDR3 sequence (DNA): TGTGCCAGTAGTGTCAGGGGAGAGACCCAGTACTTC.

Worth noting for this clonotype: A junction end diverges from the germline sequence, so it may reflect a read error. This rearrangement joins TRBV6-5 to TRBJ2-1; 11 bases align to TRBD2. This CDR3 comprises 19 residues. Germline CDR1 is MNHEY and CDR2 is SVGAGI. The CDR3 sequence: CASSQYPGTSGGTYNEQFF. In nucleotides, the CDR3 is TGCGCCAGCAGCCAGTACCCAGGGACTAGCGGTGGAACCTACAATGAGCAGTTCTTC.

The chain links TRBV2 to TRBJ1-2; D not resolved. There are 12 residues in the CDR3. Germline CDR1 is SNHLY and CDR2 is FYNNEI. V was cut by 3 bases and J by 3 bases, with 5 bases left in between. CDR3 nucleotides: TGTGCCAGCAGTGAGCGGGACTATGGCTACACCTTC. Translated: CASSERDYGYTF.

This chain joins TRBV20-1 and TRBJ2-7; no reliable D call. V was cut by 0 bases and J by 3 bases, with 6 bases left in between. The CDR3 extends over 12 amino acids. Looked up from germline, CDR1 is DFQATT and CDR2 is SNEGSKA (reference sequence). The CDR3 sequence: CSARDQIYEQYF. CDR3 sequence (DNA): TGCAGTGCTAGAGATCAGATCTACGAGCAGTACTTC.